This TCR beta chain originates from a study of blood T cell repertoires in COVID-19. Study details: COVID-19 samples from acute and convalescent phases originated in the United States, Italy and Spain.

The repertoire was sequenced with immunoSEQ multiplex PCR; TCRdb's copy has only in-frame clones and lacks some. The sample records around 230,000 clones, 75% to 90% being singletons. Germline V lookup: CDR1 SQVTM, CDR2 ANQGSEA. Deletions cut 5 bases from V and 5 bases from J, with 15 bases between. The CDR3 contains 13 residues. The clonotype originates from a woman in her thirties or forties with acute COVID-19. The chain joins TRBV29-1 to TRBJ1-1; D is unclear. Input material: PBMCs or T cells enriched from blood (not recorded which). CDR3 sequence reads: CSVCGRMITEAFF. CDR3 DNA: TGCAGCGTTTGCGGGAGGATGATTACTGAAGCTTTCTTT.